Below are 27 T cell receptor beta chains sequenced from a single sample in a study of Ad26.COV2.S vaccination and SARS-CoV-2 variants (dated by TCRdb to the early 2020s). The intended sense of this specimen's treatment or condition label: around 19 received Ad26.COV2.S at low or high dose, single or two shots; several received placebo; per-sample allocation not given. Repertoires of vaccine and placebo recipients were sequenced from samples collected on day 63 after the first injection. To prepare the library, the immunoSEQ multiplex PCR assay was applied. The clones in this table, taken by TCRdb from immuneACCESS, are in-frame only. Not every clone is retained; where verified, under half of the shortfall comes from an unresolved V gene, and the cause of the rest is unknown. The sample table lists fewer than 300,000 clones, 87% of them with a count of one. The ten largest clones add up to around 3.5% of the sample.

The sample was peripheral blood, taken in a trial of Ad26.COV2.S vaccine versus placebo. The receptors derive from a person between 18 and 60 years old who received the Ad26.COV2.S COVID-19 vaccine or a placebo.

V gene TRBV11-3 combines with J gene TRBJ2-7; D uncertain. This CDR3 is built from 12 residues. Germline CDR1 is SGHNT and CDR2 is YENEEA. Trimming took off 5 bases at V and 6 bases at J, with 11 bases between the two ends. The chain's CDR3 is CASSQGSGEQYF. DNA of the CDR3: TGTGCCAGCAGCCAAGGGTCTGGCGAGCAGTACTTC.

V and J are TRBV6-1 and TRBJ1-5, with TRBD1 as a possible D gene (5 bases). Trimming shortened V by 0 bases and J by 2 bases, and 5 bases separated the two germline ends. CDR1 and CDR2 from the germline V gene are MNHNS and SASEGT. The CDR3 sequence is 14 residues long. CDR3 coding DNA: TGTGCCAGCAGTGAAGCAGGGGGCAATCAGCCCCAGCATTTT. This codes for CASSEAGGNQPQHF.

This clone was recorded once. This chain uses TRBV5-4 with TRBJ1-2; D gene ambiguous. Trimming shortened V by 3 bases and J by 5 bases, and 8 bases separated the two germline ends. Germline V gene lookup returns CDR1 SGHNT and CDR2 YYREEE (reference sequence). The CDR3 has 12 amino acids. The CDR3 nucleotides are TGTGCCAGCAGCTCTAGGGAGTATGGCTACACCTTC. It specifies CASSSREYGYTF.

This clone was detected only a few times. Within the sample, other DNA sequences also encode this same CDR3. V usage is TRBV29-1 and J usage is TRBJ2-1, with TRBD2 matching 12 bases. V lost 1 base, J lost 8 bases, and 3 bases stayed unmatched. Germline V gene data show CDR1 as SQVTM and CDR2 as ANQGSEA. The CDR3 loop spans 14 amino acids. The CDR3 loop is CSVEGLAGADEQFF. In nucleotides, the CDR3 is TGCAGCGTTGAAGGACTAGCGGGAGCCGATGAGCAGTTCTTC.

The J gene is TRBJ1-1, the V gene TRBV19; D gene uncertain. This CDR3 has 14 amino acids. Germline V gene lookup returns CDR1 LNHDA and CDR2 SQIVND (reference sequence). The V gene lost 3 bases and the J gene lost 0 bases, with 8 bases spanning the gap. CDR3 nucleotide sequence: TGTGCCAGTAGTATCTGGAGACTGAACACTGAAGCTTTCTTT. Amino acid sequence: CASSIWRLNTEAFF.

This chain uses TRBV5-1 with TRBJ2-5; the match to TRBD2 covers 14 bases. V dropped 3 bases and J dropped 4; count of bases not matched to a gene: 8. There are 17 residues in the CDR3. The germline V gene encodes CDR1 SGHRS and CDR2 YFSETQ. Here the CDR3 DNA reads TGCGCCAGCAGCTCGACGGGACTAGCGGGAGTCGGAGAGACCCAGTACTTC. This translates into CASSSTGLAGVGETQYF.

The chain employs TRBV11-2 and TRBJ2-7; 8 bases are a match to TRBD2. V lost 5 bases to trimming and J lost 1 base; unmatched junction nucleotides: 7. This CDR3 contains 15 residues. CDR1 SGHAT and CDR2 FQNNGV come from the germline V gene. The CDR3 protein is CASSPGLAESYEQYF. CDR3 DNA sequence: TGTGCCAGCAGCCCTGGACTAGCCGAGTCCTACGAGCAGTACTTC.

The chain couples TRBV20-1 to TRBJ1-1, with D unresolved. Trimming left V 1 base short and J 11 bases short, with 8 bases between. The germline V gene has CDR1 DFQATT and CDR2 SNEGSKA (reference sequence). The CDR3 has 10 residues. The CDR3 loop is CSARVVDAFF. CDR3 coding DNA: TGCAGTGCTAGAGTGGTGGACGCTTTCTTT.

The chain links TRBV11-2 to TRBJ2-7; the D gene is possibly TRBD2 (6 bases). This CDR3 is 14 amino acids long. Trimming cost V 9 bases and J 0 bases, with 15 bases left between them. CDR1 is SGHAT, CDR2 FQNNGV, per germline. The CDR3 loop is CASGAGWSSYEQYF. In DNA form, the CDR3 reads TGTGCCAGTGGAGCGGGCTGGAGCTCCTACGAGCAGTACTTC.

The J gene is TRBJ2-3, the V gene TRBV6-5, with 8 bases fitting TRBD2. Per the germline V gene, CDR1 is MNHEY and CDR2 is SVGAGI. CDR3 length: 16 amino acids. Trimming at V came to 1 base and at J to 5 bases, leaving 8 bases not matched to a gene. The CDR3 reads CASSYFSGGPRDTQYF. The CDR3 coding sequence is TGTGCCAGCAGTTACTTCTCGGGAGGGCCTCGAGATACGCAGTATTTT.

This rearrangement joins TRBV6-2 or TRBV6-3 to TRBJ2-5; D possibly corresponds to TRBD2 (7 bases). Germline V gene sequence: CDR1 MNHEY, CDR2 SVGEGT. This CDR3 is built from 15 residues. V lost 6 bases to trimming and J lost 4 bases, with 18 bases between them. The CDR3 sequence: CASSPIRGGGETQYF. CDR3 DNA sequence: TGTGCCAGCAGCCCCATTCGGGGAGGGGGAGAGACCCAGTACTTC.

On this clone: At one of its ends the junction is not consistent with the germline gene, which may arise from a read error. The CDR3 loop reads CASSLGVGVNEQFF. Here the CDR3 DNA reads TGTGCTAGCAGCTTAGGGGTCGGGGTGAATGAGCAGTTCTTC. The chain couples TRBV7-7 to TRBJ2-1, with D perhaps TRBD1 or TRBD2 (5 bases each). Germline assignment: CDR1 SSHAT and CDR2 FNYEAQ (reference sequence). The CDR3 extends over 14 amino acids. The complete variable domain, with remaining parts taken from reference TRBV7-7 and TRBJ2-1, reads GAGVSQSPRYKVTKRGQDVTLRCDPISSHATLYWYQQALGQGPEFLTYFNYEAQPDKSGLPSDRFSAERPEGSISTLTIQRTEQRDSAMYRCASSLGVGVNEQFFGPGTRLTVL.

The V and J genes are TRBV5-1 and TRBJ2-3, with 9 bases that match TRBD1. V shed 4 bases, J shed 5 bases, and the junction held 11 bases outside the gene matches. The CDR3 runs 16 residues. Germline V gene data show CDR1 as SGHRS and CDR2 as YFSETQ. The CDR3 here is CASSPLPGTGKDTQYF. CDR3 nucleotide sequence: TGCGCCAGCAGCCCGCTACCCGGGACAGGGAAAGATACGCAGTATTTT.

Only a few counts were recorded for this clone. J is TRBJ1-2 and V is TRBV7-9, with a weak D call TRBD1 (6 bases). Deletions cut 4 bases from V and 7 bases from J, with 19 bases between. The CDR3 spans 15 residues. Germline lookup yields CDR1 SEHNR and CDR2 FQNEAQ (reference sequence). CDR3 sequence: CASSSGTAGAFGYTF. DNA of the CDR3: TGTGCCAGCAGCTCGGGTACTGCAGGGGCATTTGGCTACACCTTC.

The chain combines TRBV18 with TRBJ2-4, with 7 nucleotides matching TRBD1. The V segment lost 3 bases and the J segment 2 bases; nucleotides outside the gene matches: 4. Germline CDR1 and CDR2: KGHSH and LQKENI. The CDR3 runs 15 residues. The CDR3: CASSPWDSPKNIQYF. The CDR3 nucleotides are TGTGCCAGCTCACCTTGGGACAGCCCCAAAAACATTCAGTACTTC. The full variable domain, completed using reference TRBV18 and TRBJ2-4, is NAGVMQNPRHLVRRRGQEARLRCSPMKGHSHVYWYRQLPEEGLKFMVYLQKENIIDESGMPKERFSAEFPKEGPSILRIQQVVRGDSAAYFCASSPWDSPKNIQYFGAGTRLSVL.

CDR3 amino acids: CASSLMGGETQYF. The CDR3 DNA is TGCGCCAGCAGCTTGATGGGAGGAGAGACCCAGTACTTC. The V and J genes are TRBV5-1 and TRBJ2-5, with D perhaps matching TRBD2 (6 bases). V was trimmed by 1 base and J by 4 bases, leaving 8 bases between them. Germline loops: CDR1 SGHRS, CDR2 YFSETQ. CDR3 length equals 13 residues.

The CDR3 region has the DNA TGCGCCAGCAGCGTGACAGGGTTGGGTGAGCAGTTCTTC. It is translated as CASSVTGLGEQFF. This rearrangement joins TRBV5-1 to TRBJ2-1; 7 nucleotides line up with TRBD1. The CDR3 is 13 amino acids. CDR1 is SGHRS, CDR2 YFSETQ, per germline. The junction had 7 bases not matched to a gene; V was cut back by 4 bases and J by 9 bases.

V gene TRBV30 combines with J gene TRBJ1-2, with D hard to call. V gave up 6 bases and J gave up 5 bases, with 1 base separating them. The CDR3 consists of 8 residues. The germline V gene has CDR1 GTSNPN and CDR2 SVGIG (reference sequence). CDR3 in DNA: TGTGCCTGTTATGGCTACACCTTC. This codes for CACYGYTF.

As DNA, the CDR3 is TGTGCCAGCAGTGAAGCTTTCTCCTTCTCTGGAAACACCATATATTTT. It is translated as CASSEAFSFSGNTIYF. The chain couples TRBV6-1 to TRBJ1-3, with no clear D. CDR1 MNHNS and CDR2 SASEGT come from the germline V gene. The germline V and J ends were trimmed by 0 bases and 0 bases, with 9 bases remaining between them. This CDR3 contains 16 residues.

The chain carries TRBV7-3 and TRBJ2-1, with D hard to call. Trimming cost V 2 bases and J 11 bases, with 13 bases left between them. This CDR3 spans 13 amino acids. In germline, CDR1 is SGHTA, CDR2 FQGTGA. CDR3 protein: CASSLEPQGKQFF. The CDR3 coding sequence is TGTGCCAGCAGCTTAGAACCGCAAGGCAAGCAGTTCTTC.

The chain combines TRBV10-3 with TRBJ1-2; D perhaps matches TRBD1 (5 bases). Germline CDR1 reads ENHRY; CDR2 reads SYGVKD. The V end lost 5 bases, the J end lost 5 bases, and 9 bases lay between the germline ends. This CDR3 has 12 amino acids. CDR3: CAISRGEYGYTF. CDR3 DNA: TGTGCCATCAGTAGAGGGGAATATGGCTACACCTTC.

In its sample, this clone was seen once. The V gene is TRBV5-6, the J gene TRBJ2-3, with 7 nucleotides matching TRBD1. The CDR3 length is 17 residues. Germline V lookup: CDR1 SGHDT, CDR2 YYEEEE. J lost 0 bases, V lost 0 bases, and 7 bases had no gene match. Here the CDR3 reads CASSLVFRDRSTDTQYF. Written as DNA, the CDR3 is TGTGCCAGCAGCTTGGTATTCCGGGACAGAAGCACAGATACGCAGTATTTT.

This clone has a handful of counts. V is TRBV9 and J is TRBJ1-6; D possibly corresponds to TRBD1 (6 bases). Germline V lookup: CDR1 SGDLS, CDR2 YYNGEE. The CDR3 has 14 residues. Trimming removed 6 bases from V and 10 bases from J, with 17 bases in between. The CDR3 spells CASTRVAGGSPLHF. The CDR3 DNA reads TGTGCCAGCACCCGTGTTGCTGGGGGCTCACCCCTCCACTTT.

J is TRBJ2-7 and V is TRBV29-1; TRBD2 might be the D (5 bases). CDR1 is SQVTM and CDR2 is ANQGSEA in the germline V gene. The CDR3 has 12 residues. The ends were cut back, 4 bases at V and 3 bases at J, with 10 bases in the middle. The CDR3 sequence: CSVVGEDYEQYF. The CDR3 region has the DNA TGCAGCGTTGTGGGAGAGGACTACGAGCAGTACTTC.

The V gene is TRBV2, the J gene TRBJ1-1; D might be TRBD1 (5 bases). The CDR3 has 13 amino acids. Germline lookup yields CDR1 SNHLY and CDR2 FYNNEI. With 3 bases removed from V and 2 bases from J, the gap between germline ends came to 7 bases. The CDR3 DNA follows: TGTGCCAGCAGTGAGGGGCATAACACTGAAGCTTTCTTT. As protein: CASSEGHNTEAFF.

This rearrangement joins TRBV30 to TRBJ1-3; 9 nucleotides line up with TRBD1. The CDR3 runs 14 residues. V was pared by 4 bases and J by 2 bases, with 3 bases of the junction left unmatched. Germline CDR1 reads GTSNPN; CDR2 reads SVGIG (reference sequence). The CDR3 region is CAWNRGPTGNTIYF. Written as DNA, the CDR3 is TGTGCCTGGAACAGGGGGCCGACTGGAAACACCATATATTTT.

This clone was picked up a small number of times. This chain connects TRBV5-1 to TRBJ2-7; 7 nucleotides line up with TRBD1. This CDR3 contains 15 residues. From germline, CDR1 is SGHRS and CDR2 YFSETQ. V lost 3 bases and J lost 3; bases outside the gene matches: 9. For the CDR3, the DNA is TGCGCCAGCAGCTCCCTCGCGGACAGGAGCTACGAGCAGTACTTC. Translating gives CASSSLADRSYEQYF.